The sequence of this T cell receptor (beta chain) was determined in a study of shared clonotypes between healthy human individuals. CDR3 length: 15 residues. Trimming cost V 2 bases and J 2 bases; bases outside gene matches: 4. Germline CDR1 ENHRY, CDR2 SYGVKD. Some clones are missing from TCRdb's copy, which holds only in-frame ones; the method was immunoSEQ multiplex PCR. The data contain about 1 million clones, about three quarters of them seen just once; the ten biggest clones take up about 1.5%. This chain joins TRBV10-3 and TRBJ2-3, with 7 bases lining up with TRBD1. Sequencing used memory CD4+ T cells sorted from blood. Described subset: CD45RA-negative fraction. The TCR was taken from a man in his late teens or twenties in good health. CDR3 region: CAISEDRAFTDTQYF. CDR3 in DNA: TGTGCCATCAGTGAGGACAGGGCGTTCACAGATACGCAGTATTTT.